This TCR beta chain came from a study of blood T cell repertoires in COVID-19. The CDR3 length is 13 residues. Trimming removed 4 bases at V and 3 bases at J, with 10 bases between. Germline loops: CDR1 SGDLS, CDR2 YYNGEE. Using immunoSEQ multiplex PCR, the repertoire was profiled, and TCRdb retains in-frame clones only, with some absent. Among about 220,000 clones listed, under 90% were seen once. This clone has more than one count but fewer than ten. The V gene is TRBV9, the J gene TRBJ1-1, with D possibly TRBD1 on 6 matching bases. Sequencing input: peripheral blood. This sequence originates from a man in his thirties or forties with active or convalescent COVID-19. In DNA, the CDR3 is TGTGCCAGCAGCTCCCGGACAGACACTGAAGCTTTCTTT. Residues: CASSSRTDTEAFF. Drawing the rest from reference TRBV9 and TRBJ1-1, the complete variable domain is DSGVTQTPKHLITATGQRVTLRCSPRSGDLSVYWYQQSLDQGLQFLIQYYNGEERAKGNILERFSAQQFPDLHSELNLSSLELGDSALYFCASSSRTDTEAFFGQGTRLTVV.